This T cell receptor beta chain was found in a study of blood T cell repertoires in COVID-19. Study context: Material from acute and convalescent COVID-19 was sourced from the United States, Italy and Spain.

V dropped 5 bases and J dropped 6; count of bases not matched to a gene: 5. CDR1 is MNHNY, CDR2 SVGAGI, per germline (reference sequence). The CDR3 extends over 16 amino acids. The protocol was immunoSEQ multiplex PCR, while the TCRdb copy is restricted to in-frame clones and leaves out a portion. The sample records 100,000 to 150,000 clones, almost 70% being singletons. This chain joins TRBV6-6 and TRBJ2-1; 15 bases align to TRBD2. The clonotype originates from a woman between 65 and 79 years old with acute or convalescent COVID-19. The specimen was peripheral blood. CDR3 coding DNA: TGTGCCAGCAGTACCCGGACTAGCGGGGGGGCCAATGAGCAGTTCTTC. Residues: CASSTRTSGGANEQFF.